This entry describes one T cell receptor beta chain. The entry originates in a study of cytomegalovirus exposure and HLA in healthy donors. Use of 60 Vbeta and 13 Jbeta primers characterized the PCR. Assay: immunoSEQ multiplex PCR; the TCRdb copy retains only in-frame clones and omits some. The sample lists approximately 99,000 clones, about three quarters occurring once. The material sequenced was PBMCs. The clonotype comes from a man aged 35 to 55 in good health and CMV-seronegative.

The CDR3 DNA reads as TGTGCCAGCAGCTTAGGAGGAGGGATCTATGAGACCCAGTACTTC. It codes for CASSLGGGIYETQYF. The V call is TRBV7-9, the J call TRBJ2-5; TRBD2 is a possible D gene (6 bases). Trimming cost V 1 base and J 5 bases, with 14 bases left between them. The germline V gene encodes CDR1 SEHNR and CDR2 FQNEAQ (reference sequence). The CDR3 loop spans 15 amino acids. The full variable domain, its missing parts supplied by reference TRBV7-9 and TRBJ2-5, is DTGVSQNPRHKITKRGQNVTFRCDPISEHNRLYWYRQTLGQGPEFLTYFQNEAQLEKSRLLSDRFSAERPKGSFSTLEIQRTEQGDSAMYLCASSLGGGIYETQYFGPGTRLLVL.